These T cell receptor beta chains were read from a single sample in a study of post-analysis software for immune sequencing data. One entry per CDR3 protein results from TCRdb running MiXCR on the PCR reads. The data show about 620,000 distinct CDR3 sequences, with about 40% seen just once and about 1.8% held by the top ten. The sequenced material came from blood. Receptors were obtained from a girl between 5 and 17 years old with multiple sclerosis. Each CDR3 is given with its conserved first and last residue.

cdr3_aa: CSAPHGSNYGYTF
j_call: TRBJ1-2
v_call: TRBV20-1

cdr3_aa: CASSPRGGAGANVLTF
j_call: TRBJ2-6
v_call: TRBV4-2

cdr3_aa: CASRSEFGANVQTF
j_call: TRBJ2-6
v_call: TRBV12-3/TRBV12-4

cdr3_aa: CSVSESQETQYF
j_call: TRBJ2-5
v_call: TRBV29-1

cdr3_aa: CTSRGFFNSPLHF
j_call: TRBJ1-6
v_call: TRBV5-1

cdr3_aa: CSARVIAGGPVETQYF
j_call: TRBJ2-5
v_call: TRBV20-1

cdr3_aa: CASSIRHRDRGGGRNQPQHF
j_call: TRBJ1-5
v_call: TRBV12-3/TRBV12-4

cdr3_aa: CASTTRKQSTGELFF
j_call: TRBJ2-2
v_call: TRBV6-5

cdr3_aa: CASSALGLAGDSYEQYF
j_call: TRBJ2-7
v_call: TRBV6-4

cdr3_aa: CASSLLSVGTDTQYF
j_call: TRBJ2-3
v_call: TRBV12-3/TRBV12-4

cdr3_aa: CASSGPREVKETQYF
j_call: -
v_call: TRBV5-1

cdr3_aa: CASSPRTMGPIYEQYF
j_call: TRBJ2-7
v_call: TRBV5-1

cdr3_aa: CSAPRPGRAGGTHNEQFF
j_call: TRBJ2-1
v_call: TRBV20-1

cdr3_aa: CASSEGSPWGGYEQYF
j_call: TRBJ2-7
v_call: TRBV6-1

cdr3_aa: CASRRQGISYEQYF
j_call: TRBJ2-7
v_call: TRBV27

cdr3_aa: CASRRQGRSNEQFF
j_call: TRBJ2-1
v_call: TRBV6-6

cdr3_aa: CASSEKQGPYEQYF
j_call: TRBJ2-7
v_call: TRBV10-1

cdr3_aa: CASSLRWGEYSYEQYF
j_call: TRBJ2-7
v_call: TRBV7-8

cdr3_aa: CSAPRLAEEETQYF
j_call: TRBJ2-5
v_call: TRBV20-1

cdr3_aa: CASSLDGTALSHEQYF
j_call: TRBJ2-7
v_call: TRBV5-1

cdr3_aa: CASSSPPGLEYEQYF
j_call: TRBJ2-7
v_call: TRBV5-4

cdr3_aa: CAISESGASYEQYF
j_call: TRBJ2-7
v_call: TRBV10-3

cdr3_aa: CSVDRDRVNEQFF
j_call: TRBJ2-1
v_call: TRBV29-1

cdr3_aa: CASSPRRGGGYTF
j_call: TRBJ1-2
v_call: TRBV13

cdr3_aa: CASSLTGMESERGYTF
j_call: TRBJ1-2
v_call: TRBV27

cdr3_aa: CASTTNPLAGGFNEQFF
j_call: TRBJ2-1
v_call: TRBV6-6

cdr3_aa: CASSQLFGANTEAFF
j_call: TRBJ1-1
v_call: TRBV3-1

cdr3_aa: CASIPGLAGGKGTDTQYF
j_call: TRBJ2-3
v_call: TRBV12-3/TRBV12-4

cdr3_aa: CAISGTSGLFNEQFF
j_call: TRBJ2-1
v_call: TRBV10-3

cdr3_aa: CASSLLRGSGDTQYF
j_call: TRBJ2-3
v_call: TRBV4-2

cdr3_aa: CASSLDLASGRQDEQFF
j_call: TRBJ2-1
v_call: TRBV11-2

cdr3_aa: CASSSGQYDQPQHF
j_call: TRBJ1-5
v_call: TRBV4-1

cdr3_aa: CASRLGGTGYDTQYF
j_call: TRBJ2-3
v_call: TRBV27